These 17 T cell receptor beta chains were all obtained from the same sample, sequenced in a study of OX40 agonist ivuxolimab in advanced cancers. Libraries were prepared by immunoSEQ multiplex PCR; TCRdb keeps only in-frame clonotypes and omits some of them. The sample shows 55,000 to 80,000 clones, roughly 86% of them seen only once. The sample consisted of CD4+ or CD8+ T cells sorted from blood, taken in a trial of the OX40 agonist ivuxolimab. These receptors all stem from an adult with an advanced solid tumor such as melanoma, head and neck, liver or kidney cancer.

This sequence joins TRBV30 and TRBJ2-3; D is unresolved. The V gene's germline CDR1 is GTSNPN and CDR2 SVGIG (reference sequence). The V end was cut by 1 base, the J end by 5 bases, with 7 bases between. CDR3 length equals 12 residues. The CDR3: CAWSGLGDTQYF. The CDR3, as DNA: TGTGCCTGGAGTGGCCTAGGAGATACGCAGTATTTT.

The chain couples TRBV27 to TRBJ1-5, with TRBD1 matching over 7 bases. Trimming cost V 3 bases and J 7 bases; bases outside gene matches: 3. Germline V gives CDR1 MNHEY, CDR2 SMNVEV (reference sequence). The CDR3 loop spans 13 amino acids. Here the CDR3 reads CASSFAGGQPQHF. The CDR3 nucleotides are TGTGCCAGCAGTTTTGCAGGGGGGCAGCCCCAGCATTTT.

This clone was seen a single time. The chain joins TRBV5-3 to TRBJ1-5; D gene unclear. TRBV5-3 is reported as an ORF; its role is uncertain. Trimming took off 0 bases at V and 7 bases at J, with 14 bases between the two ends. There are 15 residues in the CDR3. CDR3 DNA sequence: TGTGCCAGAAGCTTGGTTGGCAGGATGTTGCAGCCCCAGCATTTT. It yields the protein CARSLVGRMLQPQHF.

This clone appeared once. The chain employs TRBV7-2 and TRBJ2-1; D gene unclear. CDR1 and CDR2 from the germline V gene are SGHTA and FQGNSA. V lost 1 base to trimming and J lost 5 bases, with 9 bases between them. This CDR3 has 14 amino acids. CDR3 amino acids: CASSLVIGNNEQFF. The CDR3 DNA follows: TGTGCCAGCAGCTTAGTTATTGGCAACAATGAGCAGTTCTTC.

Only a few counts were recorded for this clone. The V call is TRBV2, the J call TRBJ2-1; D not certain. Trimming took 5 bases from V and 3 from J, leaving 2 bases between them. The CDR3 spans 11 residues. Per germline, CDR1 SNHLY and CDR2 FYNNEI. The CDR3 here is CASSFYNEQFF. The CDR3 coding sequence is TGTGCCAGCAGTTTCTACAATGAGCAGTTCTTC.

V usage is TRBV10-2 and J usage is TRBJ1-1, with TRBD1 matching 8 bases. The CDR3 extends over 15 amino acids. Germline lookup yields CDR1 WSHSY and CDR2 SAAADI. J was trimmed by 4 bases and V by 2 bases; bases with no gene match: 6. The CDR3 protein is CASSEADRAGTEAFF. The CDR3 nucleotides are TGCGCCAGCAGTGAGGCGGACAGGGCAGGCACTGAAGCTTTCTTT.

J is TRBJ2-2 and V is TRBV5-5, with D tentatively TRBD2 (6 bases). Germline lookup yields CDR1 SGHKS and CDR2 YYEKEE (reference sequence). V lost 7 bases, J lost 2 bases, and 9 bases lay in between. CDR3 size: 13 residues. CDR3 sequence reads: CASGTANTGELFF. The CDR3 DNA reads TGTGCCAGCGGGACTGCTAACACCGGGGAGCTGTTTTTT.

This clone was detected once. V and J are TRBV11-3 and TRBJ1-4, with 8 bases fitting TRBD1. Trimming removed 0 bases from V and 8 bases from J; junction bases left unmatched: 5. Germline V lookup: CDR1 SGHNT, CDR2 YENEEA. The CDR3 is made up of 15 amino acids. CDR3 in amino acids: CASSLDSRGREKLFF. The DNA for the CDR3 is TGTGCCAGCAGCTTAGATAGCAGGGGGCGAGAAAAACTGTTTTTT.

V usage is TRBV5-1 and J usage is TRBJ2-2; a possible D gene is TRBD2 (5 bases). Germline-derived CDR1 and CDR2 are SGHRS and YFSETQ. The ends were cut back, 1 base at V and 3 bases at J, with 10 bases in the middle. CDR3 size: 15 residues. The CDR3: CASSLTGGYTGELFF. CDR3 nucleotide sequence: TGCGCCAGCAGCTTGACGGGCGGGTACACCGGGGAGCTGTTTTTT.

This clone was picked up one time. The chain joins TRBV30 to TRBJ1-2; D ambiguous. Germline V CDR1 and CDR2: GTSNPN, SVGIG (reference sequence). This CDR3 is 10 amino acids long. The CDR3 region is CATERYGYTF. CDR3 in DNA: TGTGCGACGGAGCGCTATGGCTACACCTTC.

CDR3 region: CASSLVGDRNTEAFF. CDR3 nucleotides: TGTGCCAGCAGCCTAGTTGGGGACAGGAACACTGAAGCTTTCTTT. The chain carries TRBV7-2 and TRBJ1-1, with 7 bases fitting TRBD1. With V trimmed by 5 bases and J by 1 base, 7 bases remained unmatched. This CDR3 has 15 amino acids. CDR1 and CDR2 from the germline V gene are SGHTA and FQGNSA.

This clone was seen once. The chain uses TRBV11-2 and TRBJ2-1; 9 bases fit TRBD2. V trimming: 5 bases; J trimming: 7 bases; junction bases outside the gene matches: 9. This CDR3 has 15 residues. Germline V gene lookup returns CDR1 SGHAT and CDR2 FQNNGV. CDR3 DNA sequence: TGTGCCAGCAGCCCGCCTAGCGGGATTGGGAATGAGCAGTTCTTC. The encoded protein is CASSPPSGIGNEQFF.

The rearrangement joins TRBV7-2 to TRBJ2-3; D not certain. The V end was cut by 3 bases, the J end by 4 bases, with 11 bases between. Germline V CDR1 and CDR2: SGHTA, FQGNSA. The CDR3 consists of 14 residues. As DNA, the CDR3 is TGTGCCAGCAGCTTCCTCCAGAGTCCAGATACGCAGTATTTT. Translated, it gives CASSFLQSPDTQYF.

This clone rates as large. This chain uses TRBV11-3 with TRBJ1-2; D uncertain. V shed 2 bases and J shed 7 bases, with 11 bases lying between them. The germline CDR1 and CDR2 sequences are SGHNT and YENEEA. This CDR3 is 13 amino acids long. CDR3 in amino acids: CASSLFKGSGYTF. The CDR3 DNA is TGTGCCAGCAGCTTATTCAAAGGCTCTGGCTACACCTTC.

The J gene is TRBJ2-4, the V gene TRBV9; D remains unclear. Trimming cost V 2 bases and J 0 bases, with 9 bases left between them. CDR1 is SGDLS and CDR2 is YYNGEE in the germline V gene. This CDR3 has 15 residues. CDR3: CASSVPIVAKNIQYF. In DNA, the CDR3 is TGTGCCAGCAGCGTCCCTATTGTAGCCAAAAACATTCAGTACTTC.

In its sample, this clone was seen once. The chain employs TRBV27 and TRBJ2-1; 7 bases are shared with TRBD2. Germline-derived CDR1 and CDR2 are MNHEY and SMNVEV (reference sequence). J was trimmed by 0 bases and V by 2 bases; bases with no gene match: 4. The length of the CDR3 is 16 residues. The CDR3 sequence is CASSLHGGSSYNEQFF. The CDR3 DNA reads as TGTGCCAGCAGTTTACACGGCGGGAGCTCCTACAATGAGCAGTTCTTC.

This clone was seen only a few times. The chain carries TRBV7-8 and TRBJ1-5; D unresolved. CDR3 length: 17 amino acids. The germline V gene encodes CDR1 SGHVS and CDR2 FQNEAQ. V was pared by 4 bases and J by 0 bases, with 16 bases between. The CDR3 bases are TGTGCCAGCAGCTCCCCTGAGGCTAAAGATAGCAATCAGCCCCAGCATTTT. As protein: CASSSPEAKDSNQPQHF.